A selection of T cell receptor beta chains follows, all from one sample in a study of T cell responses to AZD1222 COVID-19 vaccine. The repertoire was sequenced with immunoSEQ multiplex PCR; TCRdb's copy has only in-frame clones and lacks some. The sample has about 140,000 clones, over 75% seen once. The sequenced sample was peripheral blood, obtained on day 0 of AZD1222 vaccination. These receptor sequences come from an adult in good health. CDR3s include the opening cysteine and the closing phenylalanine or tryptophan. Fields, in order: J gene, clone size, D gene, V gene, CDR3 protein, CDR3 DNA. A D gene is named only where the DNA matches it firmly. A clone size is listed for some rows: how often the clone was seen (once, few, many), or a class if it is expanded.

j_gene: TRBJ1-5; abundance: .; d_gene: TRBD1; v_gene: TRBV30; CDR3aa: CAWSVGQGDNQPQHF; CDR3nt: TGTGCCTGGAGTGTAGGGCAGGGGGACAATCAGCCCCAGCATTTT
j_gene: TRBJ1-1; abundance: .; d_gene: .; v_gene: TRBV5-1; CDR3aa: CASRAPLGTEAFF; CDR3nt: TGCGCCAGCAGGGCCCCCCTGGGAACTGAAGCTTTCTTT
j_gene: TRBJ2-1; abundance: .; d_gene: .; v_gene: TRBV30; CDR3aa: CAWSVSLGNAMGQFF; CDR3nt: TGTGCCTGGAGTGTTTCCCTGGGCAACGCCATGGGGCAGTTCTTC
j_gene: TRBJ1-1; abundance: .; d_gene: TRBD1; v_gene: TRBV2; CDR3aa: CASRGQMNTEAFF; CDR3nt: TGTGCCAGCAGGGGACAGATGAACACTGAAGCTTTCTTT
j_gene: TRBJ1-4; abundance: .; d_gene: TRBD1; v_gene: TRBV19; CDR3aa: CASSVHPGQGREKLFF; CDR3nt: TGTGCCAGTAGCGTTCATCCGGGACAGGGACGCGAAAAACTGTTTTTT
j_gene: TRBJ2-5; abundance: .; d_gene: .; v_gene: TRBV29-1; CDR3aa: CSVEDPPEETQYF; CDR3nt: TGCAGCGTTGAAGACCCGCCCGAAGAGACCCAGTACTTC
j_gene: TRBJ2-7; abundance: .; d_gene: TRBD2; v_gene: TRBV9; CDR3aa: CASSLGLAVSYEQYF; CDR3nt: TGTGCCAGCAGCTTGGGACTAGCGGTCTCCTACGAGCAGTACTTC
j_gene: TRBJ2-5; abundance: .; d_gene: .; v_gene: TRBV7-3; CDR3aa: CASSPGVQFQTQYF; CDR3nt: TGTGCCAGCAGCCCGGGGGTCCAATTTCAGACCCAGTACTTC
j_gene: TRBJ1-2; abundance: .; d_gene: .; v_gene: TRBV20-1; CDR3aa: CSASETYGYTF; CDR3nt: TGCAGTGCTAGCGAGACCTATGGCTACACCTTC
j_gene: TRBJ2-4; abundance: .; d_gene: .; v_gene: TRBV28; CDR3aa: CASSLLTGNQYF; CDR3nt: TGTGCCAGCAGTTTGCTAACAGGGAATCAGTACTTC
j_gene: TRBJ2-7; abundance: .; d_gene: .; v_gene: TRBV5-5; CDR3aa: CASIDSYEQYF; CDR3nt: TGTGCCAGCATCGACAGCTACGAGCAGTACTTC
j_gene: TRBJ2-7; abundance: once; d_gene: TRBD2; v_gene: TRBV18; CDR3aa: CASSISPAGGKYEQYF; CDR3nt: TGTGCCAGCTCAATAAGCCCGGCGGGAGGAAAGTACGAGCAGTACTTC
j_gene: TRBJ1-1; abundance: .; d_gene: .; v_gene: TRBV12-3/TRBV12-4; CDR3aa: CASSFSGTEAFF; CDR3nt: TGTGCCAGCAGTTTCTCCGGGACAGAAGCTTTCTTT
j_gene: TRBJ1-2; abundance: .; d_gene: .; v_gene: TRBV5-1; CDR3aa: CASSLEGPRGYGYTF; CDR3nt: TGCGCCAGCAGCTTAGAGGGGCCCCGGGGCTATGGCTACACCTTC
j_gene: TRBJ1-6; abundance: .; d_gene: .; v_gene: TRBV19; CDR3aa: CASSMGSYNSPLHF; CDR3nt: TGTGCCAGTAGTATGGGATCCTATAATTCACCCCTCCACTTT
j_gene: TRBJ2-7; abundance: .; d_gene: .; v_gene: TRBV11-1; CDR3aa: CASSFDVSHSYEQYF; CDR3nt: TGTGCCAGCAGCTTCGACGTGTCTCACTCCTACGAGCAGTACTTC
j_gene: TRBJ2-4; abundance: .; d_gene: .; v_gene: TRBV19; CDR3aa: CASSLGSKNIQYF; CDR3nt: TGTGCCAGTAGTCTGGGATCCAAAAACATTCAGTACTTC
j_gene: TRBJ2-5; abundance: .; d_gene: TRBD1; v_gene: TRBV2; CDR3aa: CASSAKAPGTGPRETQYF; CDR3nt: TGTGCCAGCAGCGCCAAAGCCCCTGGGACAGGGCCTCGGGAGACCCAGTACTTC
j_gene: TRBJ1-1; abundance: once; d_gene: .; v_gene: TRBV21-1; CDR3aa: CASSKSEKTF; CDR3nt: TGTGCCAGCAGCAAATCCGAGAAAACCTTT
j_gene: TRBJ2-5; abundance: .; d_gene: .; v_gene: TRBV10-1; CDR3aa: CASSDYGSGTQYF; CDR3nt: TGCGCCAGCAGTGATTATGGTAGCGGGACCCAGTACTTC
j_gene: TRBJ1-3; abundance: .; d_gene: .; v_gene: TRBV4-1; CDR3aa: CASSLRTDSSGNTIYF; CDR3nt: TGCGCCAGCAGCCTTCGGACGGATAGCTCTGGAAACACCATATATTTT
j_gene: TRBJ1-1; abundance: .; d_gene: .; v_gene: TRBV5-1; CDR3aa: CASSLQVLNTEAFF; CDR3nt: TGCGCCAGCAGCTTACAGGTTCTGAACACTGAAGCTTTCTTT
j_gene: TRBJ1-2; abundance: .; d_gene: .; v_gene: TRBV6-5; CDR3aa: CASSYAGRGGYGYTF; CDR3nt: TGTGCCAGCAGTTACGCCGGGAGGGGAGGCTATGGCTACACCTTC
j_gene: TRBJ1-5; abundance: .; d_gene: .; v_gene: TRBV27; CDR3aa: CASSTPDSNQPQHF; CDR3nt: TGTGCCAGCAGTACGCCAGACAGCAATCAGCCCCAGCATTTT
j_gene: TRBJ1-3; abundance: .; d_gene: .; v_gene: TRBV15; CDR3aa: CATSIYREAGNTIYF; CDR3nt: TGTGCCACCAGCATTTACAGGGAAGCTGGAAACACCATATATTTT
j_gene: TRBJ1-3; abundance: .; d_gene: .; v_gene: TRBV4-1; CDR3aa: CASSQDPGDLSGNTIYF; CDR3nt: TGCGCCAGCAGCCAAGATCCCGGGGATCTCTCTGGAAACACCATATATTTT
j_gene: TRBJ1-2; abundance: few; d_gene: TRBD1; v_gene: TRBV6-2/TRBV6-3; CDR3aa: CASSYSAGQAYTF; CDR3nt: TGTGCCAGCAGTTACTCCGCGGGACAGGCCTACACCTTC
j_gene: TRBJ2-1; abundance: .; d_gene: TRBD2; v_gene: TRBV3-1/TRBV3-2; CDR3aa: CASSGLAGDNEQFF; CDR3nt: TGTGCCAGCAGCGGACTAGCAGGGGACAATGAGCAGTTCTTC
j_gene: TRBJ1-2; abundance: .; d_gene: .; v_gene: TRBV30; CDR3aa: CAWSVFRGIYGYTF; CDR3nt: TGTGCCTGGAGTGTATTTCGGGGAATATATGGCTACACCTTC
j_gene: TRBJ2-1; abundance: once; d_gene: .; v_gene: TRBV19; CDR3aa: CASSISLRNEQFF; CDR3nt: TGTGCCAGTAGTATTAGCCTTAGAAATGAGCAGTTCTTC
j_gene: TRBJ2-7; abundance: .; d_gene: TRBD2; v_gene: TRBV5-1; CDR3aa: CASSPGTSGGYEQYF; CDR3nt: TGCGCCAGCAGCCCCGGGACTAGCGGGGGGTACGAGCAGTACTTC
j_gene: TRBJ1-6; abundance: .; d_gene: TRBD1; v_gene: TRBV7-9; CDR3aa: CASSQGTGFYNSPLHF; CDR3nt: TGTGCCAGCAGCCAAGGGACAGGCTTCTATAATTCACCCCTCCACTTT
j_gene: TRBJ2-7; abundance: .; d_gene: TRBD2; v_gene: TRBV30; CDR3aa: CAWSTSGRLNEQYF; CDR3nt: TGTGCCTGGAGTACTAGCGGGAGGTTGAACGAGCAGTACTTC
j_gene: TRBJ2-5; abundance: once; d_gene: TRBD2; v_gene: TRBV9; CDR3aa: CASSVGVAGGAQETQYF; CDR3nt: TGTGCCAGCAGCGTAGGTGTGGCGGGGGGAGCCCAAGAGACCCAGTACTTC
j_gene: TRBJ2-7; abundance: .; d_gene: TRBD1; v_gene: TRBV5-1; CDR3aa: CASSGQAHEQYF; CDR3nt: TGCGCCAGCAGCGGACAGGCCCACGAGCAGTACTTC
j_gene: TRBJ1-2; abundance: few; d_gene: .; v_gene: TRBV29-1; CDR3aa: CSAIVGRGYTF; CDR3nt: TGCAGCGCGATCGTGGGGAGGGGCTACACCTTC
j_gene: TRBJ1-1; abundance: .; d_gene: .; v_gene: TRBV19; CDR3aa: CASSTTGRGTEAFF; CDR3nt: TGTGCCAGTTCTACGACAGGAAGGGGCACTGAAGCTTTCTTT
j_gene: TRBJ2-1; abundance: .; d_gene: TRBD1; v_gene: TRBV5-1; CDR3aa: CASSLVSATQGAYEQFF; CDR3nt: TGCGCCAGCAGCTTGGTGAGTGCGACACAGGGGGCTTATGAGCAGTTCTTC
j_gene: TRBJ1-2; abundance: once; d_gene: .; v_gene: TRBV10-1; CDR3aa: CASSDNPRVKGGYTF; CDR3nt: TGCGCCAGCAGTGACAACCCCAGGGTGAAGGGCGGCTACACCTTC
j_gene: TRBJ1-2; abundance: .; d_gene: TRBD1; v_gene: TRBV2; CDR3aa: CASRAGDRGYGYTF; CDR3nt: TGTGCCAGCAGGGCCGGGGACAGAGGATATGGCTACACCTTC
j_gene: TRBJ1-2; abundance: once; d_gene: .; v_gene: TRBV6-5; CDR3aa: CASTNTYGYTF; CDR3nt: TGTGCCAGCACCAACACCTATGGCTACACCTTC
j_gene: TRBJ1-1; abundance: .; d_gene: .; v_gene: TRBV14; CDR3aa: CASSWTANTEAFF; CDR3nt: TGTGCCAGCAGCTGGACAGCGAACACTGAAGCTTTCTTT
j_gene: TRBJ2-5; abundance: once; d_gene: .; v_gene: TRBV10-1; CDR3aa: CASSGGPSGQETQYF; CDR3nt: TGCGCCAGCAGTGGGGGACCAAGCGGGCAAGAGACCCAGTACTTC
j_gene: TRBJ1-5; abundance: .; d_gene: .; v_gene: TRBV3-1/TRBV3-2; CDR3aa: CASSQGGQPQHF; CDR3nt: TGTGCCAGCAGCCAGGGAGGTCAGCCCCAGCATTTT
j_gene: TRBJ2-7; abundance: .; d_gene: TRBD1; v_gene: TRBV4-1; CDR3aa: CASSQGQGLTYEQYF; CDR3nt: TGCGCCAGCAGCCAGGGACAGGGCTTAACCTACGAGCAGTACTTC
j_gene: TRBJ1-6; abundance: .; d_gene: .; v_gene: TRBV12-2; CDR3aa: CASRLAGQIHSPLHF; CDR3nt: TGTGCAAGTCGCTTAGCGGGACAGATACATTCACCCCTCCACTTT
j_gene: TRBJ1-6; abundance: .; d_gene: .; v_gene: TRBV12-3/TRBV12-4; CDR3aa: CASSPGQYSPLHF; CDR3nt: TGTGCCAGCAGCCCCGGACAGTATTCACCCCTCCACTTT
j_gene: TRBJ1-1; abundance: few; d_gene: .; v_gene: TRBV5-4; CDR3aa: CASSLGGGRYTEAFF; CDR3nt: TGTGCCAGCAGCTTGGGCGGGGGACGGTACACTGAAGCTTTCTTT
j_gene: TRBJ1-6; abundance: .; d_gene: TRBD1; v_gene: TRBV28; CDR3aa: CASSFTDRESSPLHF; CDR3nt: TGTGCCAGCAGTTTTACGGACAGGGAGAGTTCACCCCTCCACTTT
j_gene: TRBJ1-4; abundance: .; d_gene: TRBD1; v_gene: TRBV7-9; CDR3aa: CASSEGQGREKLFF; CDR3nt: TGTGCCAGCAGCGAGGGACAGGGGAGGGAAAAACTGTTTTTT
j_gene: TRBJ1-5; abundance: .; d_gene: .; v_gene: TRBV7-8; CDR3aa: CASSLGQGSNQPQHF; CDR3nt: TGTGCCAGCAGCTTAGGGCAAGGCTCTAATCAGCCCCAGCATTTT
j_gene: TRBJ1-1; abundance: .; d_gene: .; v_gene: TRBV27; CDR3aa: CASSSQIHTEAFF; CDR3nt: TGTGCCAGCAGTTCCCAGATCCACACTGAAGCTTTCTTT
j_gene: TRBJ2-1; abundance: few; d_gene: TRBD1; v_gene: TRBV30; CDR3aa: CAWRAWDRPNEQFF; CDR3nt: TGTGCCTGGAGGGCTTGGGACAGGCCCAATGAGCAGTTCTTC
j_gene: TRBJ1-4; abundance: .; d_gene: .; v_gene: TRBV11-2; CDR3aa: CASSLERTPNEKLFF; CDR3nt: TGTGCCAGCAGCTTAGAGAGGACACCAAATGAAAAACTGTTTTTT
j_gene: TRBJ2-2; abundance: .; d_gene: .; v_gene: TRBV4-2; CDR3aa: CASSPQLENGELFF; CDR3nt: TGTGCCAGCAGCCCCCAACTAGAAAACGGGGAGCTGTTTTTT